These T cell receptor beta chains were read from a single sample in a study of early T cells in non-severe SARS-CoV-2 infection. TCRdb redid the calling of the 5' RACE reads with MiXCR, one entry per CDR3 protein. The sample holds about 62,000 distinct CDR3 sequences; roughly 8.8% are singletons and the top ten take 1.2%. Sequenced material: whole blood. These receptors were taken from an adult who was a healthcare worker with PCR-confirmed SARS-CoV-2 infection or an uninfected control (not recorded which). Both conserved end residues are part of each CDR3. The D gene is left open where the match is weak. Rows may omit the clone size; those that give it use once, few, many or a size class.

>TRBJ1-5|many|.|TRBV6-6
TGTGCCAGCAGTTACCTTGCCCCGGGGCCTAGCAATCAGCCCCAGCATTTT
CASSYLAPGPSNQPQHF
>TRBJ2-3|few|.|TRBV9
TGTGCCAGCAGCGTAGGGATCGCGCAGGGACGGGTGACAGATACGCAGTATTTT
CASSVGIAQGRVTDTQYF
>TRBJ2-3|many|.|TRBV7-9
TGTGCCAGCAGCAAGAATCCTCCCACCCTCACAGATACGCAGTATTTT
CASSKNPPTLTDTQYF
>TRBJ2-1|few|.|TRBV12-3/TRBV12-4
TGTGCCAGCAGTCTCAGCGGTTTGGGTGATGAGCAGTTCTTC
CASSLSGLGDEQFF
>TRBJ2-5|few|.|TRBV2
TGTGCCAGCAGGGGCAGGGGAACAGCCCAAGAGACCCAGTACTTC
CASRGRGTAQETQYF
>TRBJ1-1|few|.|TRBV5-5
TGTGCCAGCAGCTTGGTTCGGTGGGTCTCCGAAGTCACTGAAGCTTTCTTT
CASSLVRWVSEVTEAFF
>TRBJ2-1|many|TRBD2|TRBV12-3/TRBV12-4
TGTGCCAGCAGTTTAAACCCTAGCGGGGGCAATGAGCAGTTCTTC
CASSLNPSGGNEQFF
>TRBJ1-1|.|TRBD1|TRBV30
TGTGCCTGGAAGGGACAGCCGAACACTGAAGCTTTCTTT
CAWKGQPNTEAFF
>TRBJ2-1|few|TRBD1|TRBV20-1
TGCAGTGCCCTAGAGGACAGGGGGGGTCAGTTCTTC
CSALEDRGGQFF
>TRBJ2-3|.|TRBD2|TRBV5-1
TGCGCCAGCAGCTGGGCCGGGGGACTAGCGGGGGCACGACACACAGATACGCAGTATTTT
CASSWAGGLAGARHTDTQYF
>TRBJ2-1|many|.|TRBV7-3
TGTGCCAGCAGCCTGGGACATGGTACTAATGAGCAGTTCTTC
CASSLGHGTNEQFF
>TRBJ1-3|many|.|TRBV6-5
TGTGCCAGCACTGGGGGGGGAGGAAACACCATATATTTT
CASTGGGGNTIYF
>TRBJ2-2|.|.|TRBV18
TGTGCCAGCTCACCACCGGGGGGAACGAACACCGGGGAGCTGTTTTTT
CASSPPGGTNTGELFF
>TRBJ1-1|few|.|TRBV27
TGTGCCAGCAGTTTTGCGGAGAGGGTAACATCGGAAGCTTTCTTT
CASSFAERVTSEAFF
>TRBJ2-2|.|.|TRBV11-1
TGTGCCAGCAGCCCGTGGGGACACACCGGGGAGCTGTTTTTT
CASSPWGHTGELFF
>TRBJ1-2|many|.|TRBV11-2
TGTGCCAGCAGCTTAGGGCCAGACGGCTATGGCTACACCTTC
CASSLGPDGYGYTF
>TRBJ2-1|.|TRBD1|TRBV27
TGTGCCAGCAGTCCGGGGGACAGGGTAGGAGGCAATGAGCAGTTCTTC
CASSPGDRVGGNEQFF
>TRBJ1-1|few|.|TRBV9
TGTGCCAGCAGCCCTCCCGTTGGCCCTAAAGCTTTCTTT
CASSPPVGPKAFF
>TRBJ2-4|many|TRBD1|TRBV5-8
TGTGCCAGCAGCACGGGACAGGTGTTTATGAGGGTAGGAAACATTCAGTACTTC
CASSTGQVFMRVGNIQYF
>TRBJ2-1|many|TRBD1|TRBV29-1
TGCAGCGTTCGGGACAGTTCCTACAATGAGCAGTTCTTC
CSVRDSSYNEQFF
>TRBJ1-5|.|TRBD1|TRBV3-1
TGTGCCAGCAGCCAAGCCCACAGGGGGTTCGATCAGCCCCAGCATTTT
CASSQAHRGFDQPQHF
>TRBJ2-3|few|TRBD2|TRBV3-1
TGTGCCAGCAGCCAAGGACTAGCATTAGATACGCAGTATTTT
CASSQGLALDTQYF